This entry features one T cell receptor beta chain sequence. No antigen is known for it. Base qualities are not at hand, and no much larger clone is one base apart. These data belong to a study of T cell repertoires in cytomegalovirus infection (dated by TCRdb to the late 2010s). Regarding the research as a whole: The peptide stimulations were aimed at well-studied HLA-B-restricted epitopes as well as recently identified HLA-C-restricted CMV epitopes, whose presentation resists viral immunomodulation. Donor HLA type was relevant to the analysis, as public TCR beta signatures indicated carriage of CMV infection together with the matching HLA type.

The intended sense of this specimen's treatment or condition label: in vitro stimulation with specific CMV peptide epitopes to enrich CMV-specific T cells. Summary of the overall study and its limitations: Cumulative frequency of public TCR beta family members discriminated carriers of CMV infection plus the relevant HLA type in this cohort and an independent approximately 350-donor cohort. The ex vivo response was dominated by HLA-C-restricted CMV-specific TCR beta clonotypes, which also provided the single most frequent clonotype in two of eight donors.

At the junction V is shortened by 0 bases and J by 2 bases, with 12 bases in between. For CDR1 and CDR2, the germline V gene lists SGDLS and YYNGEE. From its cysteine to its phenylalanine, the CDR3 spans 15 amino acids. Only the CDR3 part of the read is kept: 45 bases, read in frame from the first base. The sequencer was an Illumina HiSeq 1500. TCRdb trimmed the raw reads at Q25, called clones with MiXCR and kept productive beta chains. Rows merge per CDR3 protein into single entries with the most common DNA and genes. This sample is represented by approximately 24,000 distinct CDR3 sequences; approximately 22% of them were singletons. About nine tenths of the sample rests with the top ten.

The specimen was CD8+ T cells from cultured PBMCs, collected from culture after CMV antigen stimulation. The chain uses TRBV9 and TRBJ2-7; 6 matching bases give a weak D call of TRBD2. The sequence derives from a human donor in good health (CMV status not recorded). Some clones in this sample may be carry-over from other donors' samples. This receptor carries the CDR3 CASSVAAGSTYEQYF. The nucleotides are TGTGCCAGCAGCGTAGCAGCGGGCAGTACCTACGAGCAGTACTTC.